The next 11 T cell receptor beta chains were all read from a single sample in a study of cytomegalovirus exposure and HLA in healthy donors. Primers: 60 Vbeta forward and 13 Jbeta reverse. Only in-frame clones appear in the TCRdb table, and some are missing; sequencing was by immunoSEQ multiplex PCR. The data contain around 100,000 clones, about three quarters of them seen just once; the ten biggest clones take up about 5.2%. Sequencing input: PBMCs. These TCRs come from a female donor in good health and CMV-seropositive.

V and J are TRBV5-1 and TRBJ1-2; possibly TRBD1 for D (6 bases). The CDR3 sequence is 14 residues long. From germline, CDR1 is SGHRS and CDR2 YFSETQ. V shed 4 bases and J shed 2 bases, with 12 bases lying between them. For the CDR3, the DNA is TGCGCCAGCAGCCCCGGGGGGGGCAACTATGGCTACACCTTC. It encodes CASSPGGGNYGYTF.

The chain uses TRBV9 and TRBJ1-1; TRBD1 might be the D (6 bases). The length of the CDR3 is 14 residues. The V gene's germline CDR1 is SGDLS and CDR2 YYNGEE. Trimming shortened V by 0 bases and J by 5 bases, and 11 bases separated the two germline ends. CDR3 sequence reads: CASSVDQGRTEAFF. CDR3 DNA: TGTGCCAGCAGCGTAGATCAGGGGCGTACTGAAGCTTTCTTT.

The chain carries TRBV7-3 and TRBJ1-1; 9 bases line up with TRBD1. CDR1 and CDR2 from the germline V gene are SGHTA and FQGTGA. This CDR3 is built from 14 residues. V lost 5 bases to trimming and J lost 4 bases; unmatched junction nucleotides: 5. CDR3 nucleotides: TGTGCCAGCAGCGTACAGGGGGCAGGCACTGAAGCTTTCTTT. This encodes CASSVQGAGTEAFF.

This sequence joins TRBV30 and TRBJ2-2, with 11 positions matching TRBD2. Germline assignment: CDR1 GTSNPN and CDR2 SVGIG (reference sequence). Trimming at V came to 3 bases and at J to 5 bases, leaving 8 bases not matched to a gene. The CDR3 totals 16 residues. In DNA form, the CDR3 reads TGTGCCTGGAGCGAAATGGGACTAGCGGTTACCGGGGAGCTGTTTTTT. Its protein is CAWSEMGLAVTGELFF.

In its sample, this clone was seen once. CDR3 residues: CASSVGRRGAGEKLFF. CDR3 in DNA: TGTGCCAGCAGTGTAGGTCGACGGGGCGCGGGGGAAAAACTGTTTTTT. The chain joins TRBV6-1 to TRBJ1-4, with D tentatively TRBD1 (5 bases). Germline loops: CDR1 MNHNS, CDR2 SASEGT. V was pared by 4 bases and J by 8 bases, with 20 bases between. The CDR3 totals 16 residues.

In its sample, this clone was seen a few times. The chain employs TRBV30 and TRBJ1-2; D may be TRBD1 (5 bases). Germline CDR1 GTSNPN, CDR2 SVGIG (reference sequence). The V gene lost 1 base and the J gene lost 4 bases, with 7 bases spanning the gap. CDR3 length equals 12 residues. CDR3 residues: CAWSGQGYGYTF. The CDR3 nucleotides are TGTGCCTGGAGTGGTCAGGGCTATGGCTACACCTTC.

The chain employs TRBV6-1 and TRBJ1-1; D uncertain. CDR1 and CDR2 (germline): MNHNS, SASEGT. This CDR3 is built from 15 residues. V dropped 8 bases and J dropped 4 bases, with 20 bases sitting between them. In DNA form, the CDR3 reads TGTGCCAGCCTTAAATCATTGGGTTCGGGCACTGAAGCTTTCTTT. As protein: CASLKSLGSGTEAFF.

The V call is TRBV7-3, the J call TRBJ2-4; 14 positions match TRBD2. Germline CDR1 SGHTA, CDR2 FQGTGA. With V trimmed by 5 bases and J by 3 bases, 12 bases remained unmatched. The CDR3 runs to 19 residues. The CDR3 loop reads CASSGGTSGSLYGKNIQYF. The CDR3 DNA reads TGTGCCAGCAGCGGTGGGACTAGCGGGAGTCTCTATGGCAAAAACATTCAGTACTTC.

V gene TRBV6-5 combines with J gene TRBJ1-2, with 8 bases matching TRBD1. V lost 7 bases, J lost 4 bases, and 8 bases stayed unmatched. Germline CDR1 MNHEY, CDR2 SVGAGI. The length of the CDR3 is 14 residues. DNA for the CDR3: TGTGCCAGCACCGACTCAGGGGGCCGCTATGGCTACACCTTC. This gives the protein CASTDSGGRYGYTF.

V gene TRBV30 combines with J gene TRBJ2-5, with unresolved D. The CDR3 consists of 12 residues. Germline V gene lookup returns CDR1 GTSNPN and CDR2 SVGIG (reference sequence). Trimming removed 0 bases from V and 4 bases from J, with 6 bases in between. The CDR3 sequence: CAWSVLSETQYF. In DNA form, the CDR3 reads TGTGCCTGGAGTGTACTTTCAGAGACCCAGTACTTC.

This sequence joins TRBV19 and TRBJ2-7, with a tentative D call TRBD1 (6 bases). This CDR3 spans 14 amino acids. Germline values: CDR1 LNHDA, CDR2 SQIVND (reference sequence). V lost 2 bases to trimming and J lost 6 bases, with 14 bases between them. For the CDR3, the DNA is TGTGCCAGTAGTATAATTCAGGGGATCGGCGAGCAGTACTTC. This codes for CASSIIQGIGEQYF.